Each of the 25 T cell receptor beta chains below was sequenced from the same sample in a study of blood T cell repertoires in COVID-19. Here immunoSEQ multiplex PCR was the method, and the copy in TCRdb shows in-frame clones only, minus some. The repertoire holds about 270,000 clones, approximately 86% seen once, with around 1.5% in the top ten. Source material: peripheral blood. The receptor source for this set is a woman aged 55 to 70 who had recovered from COVID-19.

This chain uses TRBV28 with TRBJ1-5; 9 nucleotides match TRBD1. CDR3 length: 15 amino acids. CDR1 and CDR2 from the germline V gene are MDHEN and SYDVKM. With 5 bases clipped from V and 5 bases from J, the junction kept 7 bases outside the gene matches. DNA of the CDR3: TGTGCCAGCAGTCCGGACAGGGGAGGTCATCAGCCCCAGCATTTT. This translates into CASSPDRGGHQPQHF.

The chain combines TRBV27 with TRBJ2-5, with a possible D match to TRBD1 (5 bases). The ends were cut back, 6 bases at V and 2 bases at J, with 13 bases in the middle. The germline CDR1 and CDR2 sequences are MNHEY and SMNVEV (reference sequence). The CDR3 covers 14 residues. DNA of the CDR3: TGTGCCAGCAGCCGGAAGACAGTTCAAGAGACCCAGTACTTC. Its translation: CASSRKTVQETQYF.

The rearrangement joins TRBV29-1 to TRBJ2-7; 8 nucleotides align to TRBD1. The V gene's germline CDR1 is SQVTM and CDR2 ANQGSEA. The CDR3 is 16 amino acids. Trimming removed 0 bases from V and 1 base from J; junction bases left unmatched: 8. The DNA for the CDR3 is TGCAGCGTTGAAGATTTTCCCGGGACAGGATCCTACGAGCAGTACTTC. Translation: CSVEDFPGTGSYEQYF.

The rearrangement uses TRBV4-3 and TRBJ2-7; D possibly corresponds to TRBD1 (6 bases). The V end lost 1 base, the J end lost 3 bases, and 16 bases lay between the germline ends. The CDR3 loop spans 16 amino acids. Germline CDR1 LGHNA, CDR2 YSLEER. CDR3 amino acids: CASSQGPRTDIYEQYF. The CDR3 coding sequence is TGCGCCAGCAGCCAAGGCCCCCGGACAGACATCTACGAGCAGTACTTC.

This clone has a handful of counts. This sequence joins TRBV7-2 and TRBJ2-7; TRBD2 might be the D (5 bases). Germline CDR1 reads SGHTA; CDR2 reads FQGNSA. V shed 1 base and J shed 3 bases, with 16 bases lying between them. The CDR3 has 16 residues. The CDR3 DNA is TGTGCCAGCAGCTTAGGTCCCTGGACTCCGGACTACGAGCAGTACTTC. This gives the protein CASSLGPWTPDYEQYF.

V and J are TRBV7-2 and TRBJ2-5; the match to TRBD2 covers 7 bases. CDR3 length: 12 residues. Trimming removed 5 bases from V and 7 bases from J; junction bases left unmatched: 4. Germline V gene lookup returns CDR1 SGHTA and CDR2 FQGNSA. The CDR3: CASSLSGGTQYF. CDR3 in DNA: TGTGCCAGCAGCCTATCGGGGGGGACCCAGTACTTC.

The gene calls are TRBV7-8 and TRBJ2-1; a possible D gene is TRBD2 (5 bases). The CDR3 spans 13 residues. With 3 bases removed from V and 7 bases from J, the gap between germline ends came to 10 bases. Germline lookup yields CDR1 SGHVS and CDR2 FQNEAQ. CDR3 bases: TGTGCCAGCAGCTTCGCGGGTTTTAATGAGCAGTTCTTC. This translates into CASSFAGFNEQFF.

The gene calls are TRBV5-1 and TRBJ2-7; a possible D gene is TRBD2 (5 bases). The germline V gene has CDR1 SGHRS and CDR2 YFSETQ. The V end was cut by 3 bases, the J end by 6 bases, with 19 bases between. The CDR3 contains 15 residues. The CDR3 nucleotides are TGCGCCAGCAGCTCCACTAGGGCCAGCGGAGGCGAGCAGTACTTC. It translates to CASSSTRASGGEQYF.

This clone was observed once. The V gene is TRBV3-1 (or the pseudogene TRBV3-2), the J gene TRBJ2-3; TRBD2 agrees at 7 bases. Unmatched junction bases numbered 5, after V lost 3 bases and J lost 8 bases. CDR1 LGHDT and CDR2 YNNKEL come from the germline V gene (reference sequence). This CDR3 spans 13 amino acids. CDR3: CASSHDRGGTQYF. CDR3 DNA sequence: TGTGCCAGCAGCCACGATCGCGGGGGTACGCAGTATTTT.

V gene TRBV20-1 combines with J gene TRBJ2-7; 8 bases are a match to TRBD2. V dropped 3 bases and J dropped 2; count of bases not matched to a gene: 12. CDR1 is DFQATT and CDR2 is SNEGSKA in the germline V gene (reference sequence). CDR3 length: 16 residues. The CDR3 reads CSASSGLRGAAYEQYF. For the CDR3, the DNA is TGCAGTGCTAGTAGCGGCTTGCGGGGGGCAGCCTACGAGCAGTACTTC.

The sample holds a few counts of this clone. V usage is TRBV20-1 and J usage is TRBJ2-7; no reliable D call. The CDR3 has 12 amino acids. In germline, CDR1 is DFQATT, CDR2 SNEGSKA (reference sequence). V lost 3 bases and J lost 0, with 6 bases in between. CDR3 sequence: CSASRSSYEQYF. CDR3 nucleotides: TGCAGTGCTAGTAGGAGCTCCTACGAGCAGTACTTC.

The chain employs TRBV2 and TRBJ1-5; D gene uncertain. In germline, CDR1 is SNHLY, CDR2 FYNNEI. V was pared by 2 bases and J by 0 bases, with 5 bases between. The CDR3 runs to 14 residues. As DNA, the CDR3 is TGTGCCAGCAGTGAATCGTTTAGCAATCAGCCCCAGCATTTT. Residues: CASSESFSNQPQHF. Combining the CDR3 with reference TRBV2 and TRBJ1-5 gives the whole variable domain EPEVTQTPSHQVTQMGQEVILRCVPISNHLYFYWYRQILGQKVEFLVSFYNNEISEKSEIFDDQFSVERPDGSNFTLKIRSTKLEDSAMYFCASSESFSNQPQHFGDGTRLSIL.

The rearrangement joins TRBV21-1 to TRBJ2-1; the table's D call, TRBD2, was not checked against the DNA. TRBV21-1 is described as a pseudogene. The CDR3 has 17 residues. The CDR3 DNA reads as TGTGCCAGCAGCAAAGAGCTAGCGGGGGGGAACTACAATGAGCAGTTCTTC. It translates to CASSKELAGGNYNEQFF.

This clone was counted a single time. The J gene is TRBJ1-2, the V gene TRBV6-5, with D hard to call. The V and J ends lost 6 bases and 2 bases respectively, with 7 bases between them. CDR1 and CDR2 from the germline V gene are MNHEY and SVGAGI. This CDR3 spans 12 amino acids. CDR3 amino acids: CASRVQNYGYTF. The CDR3 DNA reads TGTGCCAGCAGAGTACAAAACTATGGCTACACCTTC.

This clone was seen a handful of times. The chain uses TRBV28 and TRBJ2-7; 7 bases agree with TRBD1. V gave up 6 bases and J gave up 0 bases; unmatched junction bases: 5. Germline CDR1 MDHEN, CDR2 SYDVKM. The CDR3 is 14 residues long. For the CDR3, the DNA is TGTGCCAGCAGGAGGACAGGTAGCTCCTACGAGCAGTACTTC. Amino acid sequence: CASRRTGSSYEQYF.

The chain is built from TRBV2 and TRBJ1-2; D unclear. The germline gives CDR1 SNHLY, CDR2 FYNNEI. Between the trimmed V and J ends, which lost 7 bases and 6 bases, there was a span of 15 bases. This CDR3 spans 13 amino acids. The CDR3 DNA is TGTGCCAGCACCGGGGAAAGAAGGAATGGCTACACCTTC. Its translation is CASTGERRNGYTF.

This rearrangement joins TRBV14 to TRBJ2-5, with 13 positions matching TRBD2. CDR1 is SGHDN, CDR2 FVKESK, per germline. The CDR3 contains 14 residues. With 4 bases clipped from V and 11 bases from J, the junction kept 7 bases outside the gene matches. CDR3 residues: CASSLGLAGAEQYF. The DNA for the CDR3 is TGTGCCAGCAGCCTCGGACTAGCGGGGGCTGAGCAGTACTTC.

Of note for this clone: Its ends do not fully match the called genes, so a read error is possible. The chain employs TRBV7-7 and TRBJ1-3; no reliable D call. CDR3 length: 13 amino acids. Germline CDR1 reads SSHAT; CDR2 reads FNYEAQ (reference sequence). The CDR3 nucleotides read TGTGCTAGCAGCCCGAGCCCCGGGGACACCATATATTTT. This translates into CASSPSPGDTIYF.

V and J are TRBV28 and TRBJ1-5, with D perhaps matching TRBD1 (5 bases). The germline gives CDR1 MDHEN, CDR2 SYDVKM. The V and J ends lost 6 bases and 8 bases respectively, with 17 bases between them. CDR3 length: 14 residues. The CDR3 here is CASSPVGGFEPQHF. The CDR3 DNA reads TGTGCCAGCAGCCCAGTGGGGGGGTTTGAGCCCCAGCATTTT.

J is TRBJ2-1 and V is TRBV28; 12 bases match TRBD2. Germline V lookup: CDR1 MDHEN, CDR2 SYDVKM. Germline trimming cut 8 bases from V and 6 bases from J; bases unmatched to any gene: 5. This CDR3 is 14 amino acids long. The CDR3 loop reads CASQLAGGGNEQFF. For the CDR3, the DNA is TGTGCCAGCCAACTAGCGGGGGGAGGCAATGAGCAGTTCTTC.

The gene calls are TRBV5-1 and TRBJ2-1, with a weak D call TRBD1 (5 bases). Deletions cut 0 bases from V and 6 bases from J, with 7 bases between. The CDR3 loop spans 13 amino acids. Germline V gene lookup returns CDR1 SGHRS and CDR2 YFSETQ. CDR3 bases: TGCGCCAGCAGCTTGGAAGGGGCCAATGAGCAGTTCTTC. This sequence encodes CASSLEGANEQFF.

The chain employs TRBV29-1 and TRBJ1-2, with D perhaps matching TRBD1 (5 bases). Germline V gene sequence: CDR1 SQVTM, CDR2 ANQGSEA. This CDR3 has 13 amino acids. V was trimmed by 4 bases and J by 8 bases, leaving 17 bases between them. Here the CDR3 DNA reads TGCAGCGTTGTACGGGGGGGTCGCCGGGGCTACACCTTC. It specifies CSVVRGGRRGYTF.

The V and J genes are TRBV19 and TRBJ2-3, with a tentative D call TRBD1 (5 bases). Trimming shortened V by 0 bases and J by 2 bases, and 12 bases separated the two germline ends. Germline V gene data show CDR1 as LNHDA and CDR2 as SQIVND (reference sequence). CDR3 size: 16 residues. CDR3 loop: CASSIDPRVVTDTQYF. DNA of the CDR3: TGTGCCAGTAGTATAGATCCCAGGGTTGTCACAGATACGCAGTATTTT.

The V gene is TRBV6-5, the J gene TRBJ2-7; unclear D gene. V lost 2 bases, J lost 0 bases, and 11 bases lay in between. Germline V lookup: CDR1 MNHEY, CDR2 SVGAGI. CDR3 size: 15 residues. For the CDR3, the DNA is TGTGCCAGCAGTTACGATGCGGCCCTCTCCTACGAGCAGTACTTC. Its translation: CASSYDAALSYEQYF.

V and J are TRBV5-1 and TRBJ2-2, with 9 bases aligning to TRBD1. The CDR3 spans 14 residues. J was trimmed by 6 bases and V by 1 base; bases with no gene match: 1. Germline loops: CDR1 SGHRS, CDR2 YFSETQ. Here the CDR3 reads CASSLTGGPGELFF. Written as DNA, the CDR3 is TGCGCCAGCAGCTTGACAGGGGGCCCCGGGGAGCTGTTTTTT.